What follows describes a single T cell receptor (beta chain). As yet, its antigen is unknown. The table came from immunoSEQ multiplex PCR; TCRdb's copy has only in-frame clones and leaves some out. This table holds some 65,000 clones, around 75% found once. The sample is drawn from a study of PD-1 blockade in classical Hodgkin lymphoma. Whole-study findings and limits: Diminished baseline TCR diversity has been reported in newly diagnosed patients relative to healthy donors. The authors excluded patients who started nivolumab under 1 year after ASCT. There was a significant rise in CD4+ TCR diversity by C4D1, with no such rise for CD8+. Complete responders possessed baseline diversity comparable to newly diagnosed patients.

Exposure to brentuximab vedotin varied, and each patient had relapsed following autologous stem cell transplantation. In germline, CDR1 is LNHDA, CDR2 SQIVND (reference sequence). V gave up 10 bases and J gave up 5 bases; unmatched junction bases: 10. The CDR3 contains 14 residues. This receptor was identified in a human donor with classical Hodgkin lymphoma. The source was peripheral blood mononuclear cells (PBMCs), collected before the second cycle of nivolumab. This chain connects TRBV19 to TRBJ2-2; 7 nucleotides match TRBD2. The CDR3 loop is CATGEGTVTGELFF. Written as DNA, the CDR3 is TGTGCCACGGGGGAGGGGACGGTGACCGGGGAGCTGTTTTTT.